This record looks at one T cell receptor beta chain sequence and its context. Germline lookup yields CDR1 MNHNS and CDR2 SASEGT. The V and J ends lost 3 bases and 2 bases respectively, with 7 bases between them. CDR3 length equals 13 residues. These data originate in a study of blood T cell repertoires in COVID-19. The overall study: Some COVID-19 samples were acute and others convalescent; all came from the United States, Italy and Spain. In each case, the material was cDNA or gDNA derived from T cells, B-cell-depleted T cells, or PBMCs.

Repertoires were generated with immunoSEQ multiplex PCR, while TCRdb's copy carries only in-frame clones and drops some. This table has about 170,000 clones, 65% to 85% appearing once. The chain joins TRBV6-1 to TRBJ2-5; D is unclear. The TCR was taken from a man in his 70s with active or convalescent COVID-19. The sequenced material came from peripheral blood. CDR3: CASSEFPQETQYF. The DNA for the CDR3 is TGTGCCAGCAGTGAGTTCCCACAAGAGACCCAGTACTTC.